The entry below gives a single T cell receptor beta chain sequence along with its context. What it binds is unknown. This record belongs to a study of radiation and T cells in renal cell carcinoma. About the study: Nephrectomy followed 15 Gy stereotactic body radiation by 4 weeks.

Time point specified: baseline pretreatment blood. The treatment is: 15 Gy SBRT to primary tumor, nephrectomy 4 weeks later. Blood was sampled at baseline, 2 weeks and 4 weeks after SBRT. Assay used: immunoSEQ multiplex PCR; TCRdb lists only in-frame clones, some missing. Of some 150,000 clones listed, 70% to 90% are singletons. Study results and limitations: Top tumor clonotypes rose in blood 2 weeks post-radiation, then contracted. Baseline intratumoral clonotype presence is unknown without pretreatment biopsies.

Source: blood, taken from a patient whose treatment included radiotherapy and nephrectomy. This TCR was sampled from a woman aged 50 to 65 with renal cell carcinoma.

The DNA for the CDR3 is TGTGCCAGCAGCTCCCCACAGTACTCTGGGGCCAACGTCCTGACTTTC. Amino acids: CASSSPQYSGANVLTF. The chain recombines TRBV7-2 with TRBJ2-6; D gene unclear. This CDR3 is built from 16 residues. Trimming pared 4 bases from V and 0 bases from J, leaving 10 bases between. Germline V gene lookup returns CDR1 SGHTA and CDR2 FQGNSA.